A selection of T cell receptor beta chains follows, all from one sample in a study of Tregs in tolerant kidney transplant recipients. The table came from immunoSEQ multiplex PCR; TCRdb's copy has only in-frame clones and leaves some out. The sample shows roughly 80,000 clones, about 91% of them seen only once. The specimen comprised CD4+ T cells from blood (PBMCs), sampled 24 months after the transplant. All receptors come from a human patient who received a combined kidney and bone marrow transplant. Some T cells may be provided by the graft donor. Both conserved end residues are trimmed from each CDR3.

v_call | cdr3_aa
TRBV19 | ASSTRQASGANVLT
TRBV14 | ASSDIRGSYNEQF
TRBV7-2 | ASSTRGGLEDEQY
TRBV11-3 | ASSGSRTPEQF
TRBV7-9 | ASSSDIFTGELF
TRBV4-3 | ASSFGLAGNTGELF
TRBV7-7 | ASSLGAGRAYEQY
TRBV28 | ASSLAGDNSNQPQH
TRBV5-5 | ASSFSGDYGYT
TRBV18 | ASSTSGTLKPRSN
TRBV27 | ASSLSTIDEQY
TRBV4-2 | ASSQGVFGLGYT
TRBV7-6 | ASSLPGGGNRETEAF
TRBV29-1 | SALESEQY
TRBV7-2 | ASSLALGELF
TRBV18 | ASSPGTGGDEQY
TRBV7-8 | ASSLGPYGYT
TRBV2 | ASSPSTAGSYEQY
TRBV25-1 | ASSDQGWGTEAF
TRBV7-6 | ASSSSGGNTGELF
TRBV14 | ASSPLGQRVTDTQY
TRBV4-3 | ASSRANVGNTGELF
TRBV11-3 | ASSLGRNNEQF